The T cell receptor (beta chain) described here comes from a study of blood T cell repertoires in COVID-19. Study details: Some COVID-19 samples were acute and others convalescent; all came from the United States, Italy and Spain.

The CDR3 spans 19 residues. Germline V gene sequence: CDR1 PRHDT, CDR2 FYEKMQ (reference sequence). V shed 1 base and J shed 0 bases, with 19 bases lying between them. Data came from immunoSEQ multiplex PCR; TCRdb stores just in-frame clones and leaves some out. The sample has hundreds of thousands of clones, approximately 90% seen once; the top ten hold about 1.4%. The TCR comes from a woman under 30 who had been exposed to COVID-19. Input material: PBMCs or T cells enriched from blood (not recorded which). The gene calls are TRBV13 and TRBJ1-3; D remains unclear. CDR3 bases: TGTGCCAGCAGCTTAGTTGGCGACAACCACCCCCTCTCTGGAAACACCATATATTTT. Its translation is CASSLVGDNHPLSGNTIYF.